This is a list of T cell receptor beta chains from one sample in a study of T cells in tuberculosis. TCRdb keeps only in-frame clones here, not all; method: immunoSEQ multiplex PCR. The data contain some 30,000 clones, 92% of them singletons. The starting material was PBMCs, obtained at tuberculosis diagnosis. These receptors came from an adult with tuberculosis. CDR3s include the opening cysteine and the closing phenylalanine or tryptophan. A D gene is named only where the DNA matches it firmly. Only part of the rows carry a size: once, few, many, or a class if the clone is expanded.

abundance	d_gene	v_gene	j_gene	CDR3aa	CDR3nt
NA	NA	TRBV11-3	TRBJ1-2	CASSFRGGDGYTF	TGTGCCAGCAGCTTTCGGGGGGGTGATGGCTACACCTTC
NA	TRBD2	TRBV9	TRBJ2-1	CASSRTSGRSYNEQFF	TGTGCCAGCAGCCGTACTAGCGGGAGATCCTACAATGAGCAGTTCTTC
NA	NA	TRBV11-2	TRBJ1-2	CASSSTGRTFYGYTF	TGTGCCAGCAGCTCTACCGGACGGACTTTCTATGGCTACACCTTC
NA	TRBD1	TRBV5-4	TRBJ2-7	CATGDRESYEQYF	TGTGCCACCGGGGACAGGGAATCCTACGAGCAGTACTTC
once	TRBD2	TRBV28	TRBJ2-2	CASSQWAGGSTGELFF	TGTGCCAGCAGCCAGTGGGCGGGAGGAAGCACCGGGGAGCTGTTTTTT
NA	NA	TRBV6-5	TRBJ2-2	CASIDTNTGELFF	TGTGCCAGCATTGACACTAACACCGGGGAGCTGTTTTTT
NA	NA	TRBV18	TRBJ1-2	CASSQPTEGYTF	TGTGCCAGCTCACAACCGACAGAGGGCTACACCTTC
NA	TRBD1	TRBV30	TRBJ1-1	CAWSVQGRPAAFF	TGTGCCTGGAGTGTACAGGGGCGTCCTGCGGCTTTCTTT
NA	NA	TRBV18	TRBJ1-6	CASSPPIQGSYNSPLHF	TGTGCCAGCTCACCACCTATCCAGGGCTCCTATAATTCACCCCTCCACTTT
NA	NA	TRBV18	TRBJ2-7	CASSRERTETYEQYF	TGTGCCAGCTCACGCGAGCGGACGGAAACCTACGAGCAGTACTTC
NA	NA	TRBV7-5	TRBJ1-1	CARSFCRVRTEAFF	TGTGCCAGAAGCTTTTGCAGGGTACGCACTGAAGCTTTCTTT
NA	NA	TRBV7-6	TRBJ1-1	CASSPPGFAEAFF	TGTGCCAGCAGCCCCCCAGGGTTCGCTGAAGCTTTCTTT
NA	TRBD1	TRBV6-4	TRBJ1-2	CASSDPGTGHGGYTF	TGTGCCAGCAGTGATCCCGGGACAGGACACGGTGGCTACACCTTC
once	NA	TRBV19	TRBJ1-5	CASSIVNGQPQHF	TGTGCCAGTAGTATAGTTAATGGCCAGCCCCAGCATTTT
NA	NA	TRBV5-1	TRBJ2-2	CASSLDFGDGELFF	TGCGCCAGCAGCTTGGATTTCGGTGACGGGGAGCTGTTTTTT
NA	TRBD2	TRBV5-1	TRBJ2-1	CASSSGLAGNNEQFF	TGCGCCAGCAGCTCGGGACTAGCGGGAAACAATGAGCAGTTCTTC
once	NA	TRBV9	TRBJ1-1	CASSVSAGSTEAFF	TGTGCCAGCAGCGTATCTGCGGGGAGCACTGAAGCTTTCTTT
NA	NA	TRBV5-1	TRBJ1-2	CASSPTSARYGYTF	TGCGCCAGCAGCCCTACAAGCGCCCGATATGGCTACACCTTC